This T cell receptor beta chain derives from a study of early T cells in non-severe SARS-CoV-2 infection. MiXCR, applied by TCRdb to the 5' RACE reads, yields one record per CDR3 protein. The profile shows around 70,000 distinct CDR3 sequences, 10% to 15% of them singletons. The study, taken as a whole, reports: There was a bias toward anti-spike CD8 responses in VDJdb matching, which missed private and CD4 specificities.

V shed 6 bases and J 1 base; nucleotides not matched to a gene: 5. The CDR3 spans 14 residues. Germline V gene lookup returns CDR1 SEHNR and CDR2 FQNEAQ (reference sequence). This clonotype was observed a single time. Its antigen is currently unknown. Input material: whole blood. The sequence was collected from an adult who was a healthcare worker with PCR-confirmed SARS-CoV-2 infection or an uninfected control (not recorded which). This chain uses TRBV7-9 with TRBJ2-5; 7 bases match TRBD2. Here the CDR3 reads CASSLLATQETQYF. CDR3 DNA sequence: TGTGCCAGCAGTTTACTAGCGACCCAAGAGACCCAGTACTTC.